This T cell receptor (beta chain) was sequenced in a study of blood T cell repertoires in COVID-19. About the study: Sites across the United States, Italy and Spain contributed samples from acute and convalescent COVID-19. In each case, the material was cDNA or gDNA derived from T cells, B-cell-depleted T cells, or PBMCs.

Per the authors' pipeline: Estimation of nucleated cell counts relied on the amplification of reference gene primers. This table comes from immunoSEQ multiplex PCR, and its TCRdb copy is limited to in-frame clones, with some not included. The D gene and trimming were derived from the DNA, and the V and J assignments and clone size from that table. Among approximately 92,000 clones listed, about 86% were seen once. The CDR3 covers 13 residues. Trimming at V came to 6 bases and at J to 5 bases, leaving 5 bases not matched to a gene. Germline-derived CDR1 and CDR2 are SGHNT and YENEEA. This sequence joins TRBV11-3 and TRBJ2-5, with 8 bases matching TRBD1. The sequencing sample was made of peripheral blood. The TCR comes from a woman aged 60-75 years in a cohort sampled during active or convalescent COVID-19. The CDR3 DNA reads TGTGCCAGCAGTCAGGGGGCGCGGGAGACCCAGTACTTC. Residues: CASSQGARETQYF.